These T cell receptor beta chains were read from a single sample in a study of T cells in localized non-small cell lung cancer. Some clones are missing from TCRdb's copy, which holds only in-frame ones; the method was immunoSEQ multiplex PCR. The sample has 900 or so clones; about 19% are singletons. The source was normal lung tissue next to the tumor, collected before any cancer treatment. The origin of the receptors is a woman aged 40-69 years with stage II lung adenocarcinoma. The CDR3 runs from the conserved cysteine through the conserved F or W. The D gene is left open where the match is weak. Not every row has a clone size; where given, it reads once, few, many or a size class.

TRBD2 TRBJ2-7 NA TRBV29-1 TGCAGCGTTGAGGTCCTAGCGGGCTCCTACGAGCAGTACTTC CSVEVLAGSYEQYF
NA TRBJ1-2 NA TRBV19 TGTGCCAGTAGTACAGGGATGAGCTATGGCTACACCTTC CASSTGMSYGYTF
NA TRBJ1-4 few TRBV25-1 TGTGCCAGCAGTAGGACAGCAACTAATGAAAAACTGTTTTTT CASSRTATNEKLFF
NA TRBJ2-7 NA TRBV28 TGTGCCAGCAGTTCCCCGTCGGGGGCGAGGGCTTACGAGCAGTACTTC CASSSPSGARAYEQYF
NA TRBJ2-3 NA TRBV18 TGTGCCAGCTCACCTGCGACATATACAGATACGCAGTATTTT CASSPATYTDTQYF
NA TRBJ1-2 NA TRBV19 TGTGCCAGTCACCCCCAGCCGGGAGGGTATGGCTACACCTTC CASHPQPGGYGYTF
NA TRBJ2-7 large TRBV6-8 TGTGCCAGCAGTTACTCGGTACTGTACGAGCAGTACTTC CASSYSVLYEQYF
NA TRBJ1-1 NA TRBV9 TGTGCCAGCAGTTTACAGGGTAACACTGAAGCTTTCTTT CASSLQGNTEAFF
NA TRBJ1-1 NA TRBV29-1 TGCAGCGTTGTGGAGAAAACCACTGAAGCTTTCTTT CSVVEKTTEAFF
NA TRBJ2-1 NA TRBV11-3 TGTGCCAGCAGCCCTAAATCCACTTTACATGAGCAGTTCTTC CASSPKSTLHEQFF
NA TRBJ2-1 few TRBV11-3 TGTGCCAGCAGCTTAGATCGGAGACTAGGTCGGACGAATGAGCAGTTCTTC CASSLDRRLGRTNEQFF
NA TRBJ2-3 few TRBV19 TGTGCCAGTAGTTGGTCAAGGGGGAACACAGATACGCAGTATTTT CASSWSRGNTDTQYF
NA TRBJ1-1 few TRBV6-8 TGTGCCAGCAGTTACTACCCAGGTCGGGCCCTTGAAGCTTTCTTT CASSYYPGRALEAFF
TRBD1 TRBJ1-4 few TRBV25-1 TGTGCCAGCAGTGGACAGGGAGGATTGGAAAAACTGTTTTTT CASSGQGGLEKLFF
TRBD2 TRBJ2-5 NA TRBV11-3 TGTGCCAGCAGCTCGAATAGCGGGGCGGAGACCCAGTACTTC CASSSNSGAETQYF
NA TRBJ1-1 NA TRBV6-8 TGTGCCAGCAGTTACGAGGCAGTGAACACTGAAGCTTTCTTT CASSYEAVNTEAFF
NA TRBJ2-7 few TRBV5-1 TGCGCCAGCAGCTTGGAACAGACTACCTACGAGCAGTACTTC CASSLEQTTYEQYF
NA TRBJ2-2 NA TRBV1 TGCACCAGCAGCCAAGACCTCCAGACCCAAAACACCGGGGAGCTGTTTTTT CTSSQDLQTQNTGELFF
NA TRBJ1-5 few TRBV4-1 TGCGCCAGCAGCCAAGATGGAAGGGGGGGTAGCAATCAGCCCCAGCATTTT CASSQDGRGGSNQPQHF
NA TRBJ1-4 few TRBV6-8 TGTGCCATCTCTGGTCCAACTAATGAAAAACTGTTTTTT CAISGPTNEKLFF
TRBD2 TRBJ2-5 few TRBV4-1 TGCGCCAGCAGCCAAGCCCCCCCGCCAATCGGGGGGGGGCAAGAGACCCAGTACTTC CASSQAPPPIGGGQETQYF
NA TRBJ1-1 few TRBV7-2 TGTGCCAGCAGCTTAACCTGGAACACTGAAGCTTTCTTT CASSLTWNTEAFF
NA TRBJ2-5 once TRBV29-1 TGCAGCGTTGAAGGATCTTCCGGGGAGACCCAGTACTTC CSVEGSSGETQYF
TRBD2 TRBJ2-5 few TRBV9 TGTGCCAGCAGCTCTATAGCTAGCGGGGGGACCCAGTACTTC CASSSIASGGTQYF
NA TRBJ1-1 medium-sized TRBV9 TGTGCCAGCAATATCGACCGAAACACTGAAGCTTTCTTT CASNIDRNTEAFF